The clone carrying this T cell receptor (beta chain) was counted between two and nine times. Antigen unknown. BIOMED2 TRB-A/B primer pools were used in multiplex TRB PCR. One entry per CDR3 protein results from TCRdb running MiXCR on the multiplex PCR reads. Altogether about 4,100 distinct CDR3 sequences are present, around 23% being singletons, with the ten largest covering roughly 20%. The CDR3 is 12 amino acids. Trimming took 0 bases from V and 7 from J, leaving 7 bases between them. Germline loops: CDR1 DFQATT, CDR2 SNEGSKA (reference sequence). The record originates from a study of T and B cells in COVID-19 patients. Across the study: Blood was sampled from COVID-19 patients who were either actively infected or recovered. Study-wide results and limits: Of approximately 2,400 TCR clusters found only in the recovered cohort, approximately 34 had low generation probability. Patients with COVID-19 reportedly showed strongly skewed T cell receptor beta variable and joining gene usage.

TRB was amplified from about 260-540 ng of blood genomic DNA. Sequencing used blood. The gene calls are TRBV20-1 and TRBJ2-1; D is unclear. This receptor was taken from a human donor with active COVID-19. The CDR3 nucleotides are TGCAGTGCTAGAGACCGGCGGAATGAGCAGTTCTTC. Translation gives CSARDRRNEQFF.